This passage covers 18 T cell receptor beta chains from one sample sequenced in a study of PD-L1 blockade in urothelial cancer. Sequencing used immunoSEQ multiplex PCR; TCRdb keeps in-frame clones, though not all of them. The sample lists fewer than 80,000 clones, 81% occurring once. The time point is: pretreatment peripheral blood. This material consisted of PBMCs, taken around atezolizumab (anti-PD-L1) treatment. The origin of the receptors is a man between 65 and 85 years old with urothelial cancer.

The rearrangement uses TRBV19 and TRBJ2-1, with 8 bases matching TRBD2. Germline values: CDR1 LNHDA, CDR2 SQIVND (reference sequence). The CDR3 runs 15 residues. J lost 5 bases, V lost 1 base, and 4 bases had no gene match. CDR3 in DNA: TGTGCCAGTAGTATAGCAGCGGGAGTTCACAATGAGCAGTTCTTC. This translates into CASSIAAGVHNEQFF. The full variable domain, completed using reference TRBV19 and TRBJ2-1, is DGGITQSPKYLFRKEGQNVTLSCEQNLNHDAMYWYRQDPGQGLRLIYYSQIVNDFQKGDIAEGYSVSREKKESFPLTVTSAQKNPTAFYLCASSIAAGVHNEQFFGPGTRLTVL.

This clone was detected a few times. The CDR3 is CASSPSNTDTQYF. Here the CDR3 DNA reads TGTGCCAGCAGCCCGAGTAACACAGATACGCAGTATTTT. V gene TRBV6-5 combines with J gene TRBJ2-3; D is ambiguous. The length of the CDR3 is 13 residues. V was shortened by 6 bases and J by 2 bases, with 9 bases between the two germline ends. From germline, CDR1 is MNHEY and CDR2 SVGAGI.

CDR3 residues: CASSLVQGVETQYF. The DNA of the CDR3 is TGCGCCAGCAGCTTGGTACAGGGGGTAGAGACCCAGTACTTC. V usage is TRBV5-1 and J usage is TRBJ2-5, with 8 bases fitting TRBD1. The CDR3 contains 14 residues. Unmatched junction bases numbered 2, after V lost 0 bases and J lost 4 bases. CDR1 SGHRS and CDR2 YFSETQ come from the germline V gene.

The chain employs TRBV11-2 and TRBJ2-7; D call uncertain. The germline gives CDR1 SGHAT, CDR2 FQNNGV. The CDR3 runs to 12 residues. V gave up 2 bases and J gave up 4 bases, with 6 bases separating them. The CDR3: CASSLLEYEQYF. CDR3 in DNA: TGTGCCAGCAGCTTATTAGAATACGAGCAGTACTTC.

The chain couples TRBV27 to TRBJ2-1, with 8 nucleotides matching TRBD2. The CDR3 extends over 13 amino acids. With 1 base clipped from V and 9 bases from J, the junction kept 2 bases outside the gene matches. Per germline, CDR1 MNHEY and CDR2 SMNVEV (reference sequence). CDR3 amino acids: CASSLFSGSEQFF. CDR3 DNA sequence: TGTGCCAGCAGTTTATTCAGCGGGAGTGAGCAGTTCTTC.

CDR3: CASSFLLRTEAFF. The CDR3 DNA is TGTGCCAGCAGTTTCCTCCTGAGGACTGAAGCTTTCTTT. This chain joins TRBV6-6 and TRBJ1-1; no clear D gene. The CDR3 sequence is 13 residues long. V lost 4 bases, J lost 5 bases, and 11 bases lay in between. From germline, CDR1 is MNHNY and CDR2 SVGAGI (reference sequence).

This rearrangement joins TRBV9 to TRBJ2-1; D is unresolved. V lost 0 bases, J lost 2 bases, and 6 bases lay in between. This CDR3 contains 14 residues. The germline CDR1 and CDR2 sequences are SGDLS and YYNGEE. The CDR3 region has the DNA TGTGCCAGCAGCGTAGCTACAGCCTACAATGAGCAGTTCTTC. The encoded protein is CASSVATAYNEQFF.

The table lists this clone with a count of one. The V call is TRBV10-3, the J call TRBJ1-1; 7 nucleotides align to TRBD1. The CDR3 has 15 residues. From germline, CDR1 is ENHRY and CDR2 SYGVKD. Losses at the gene ends were 3 bases for V and 0 bases for J; bases not matched to a gene: 4. CDR3: CAISDRGRVNTEAFF. CDR3 DNA: TGTGCCATCAGTGATAGGGGGCGCGTGAACACTGAAGCTTTCTTT.

The rearrangement links TRBV28 to TRBJ2-1; D might be TRBD1 (6 bases). The V gene lost 5 bases and the J gene lost 2 bases, with 19 bases spanning the gap. Germline V gene data show CDR1 as MDHEN and CDR2 as SYDVKM. The CDR3 consists of 17 residues. The CDR3 DNA reads as TGTGCCAGCAGTCCCCTAAGAGGGGGATATGCCTACAATGAGCAGTTCTTC. Encoded protein: CASSPLRGGYAYNEQFF.

The chain recombines TRBV19 with TRBJ2-1; D is unclear. The CDR3 has 15 amino acids. Deletions cut 3 bases from V and 0 bases from J, with 9 bases between. The V gene's germline CDR1 is LNHDA and CDR2 SQIVND (reference sequence). CDR3 residues: CASSMSQSSYNEQFF. The CDR3 DNA is TGTGCCAGTAGTATGAGCCAAAGCTCCTACAATGAGCAGTTCTTC.

This clone has a handful of counts. The chain employs TRBV9 and TRBJ2-2, with 7 bases aligning to TRBD2. Germline V gene sequence: CDR1 SGDLS, CDR2 YYNGEE. J lost 5 bases, V lost 4 bases, and 8 bases had no gene match. CDR3 length: 15 residues. The CDR3, as DNA: TGTGCCAGCAGCCCCCGAGCGGGAAATACCGGGGAGCTGTTTTTT. It specifies CASSPRAGNTGELFF.

The chain uses TRBV4-1 and TRBJ2-2; the match to TRBD2 covers 11 bases. Germline CDR1 and CDR2: MGHRA and YSYEKL. V shed 4 bases and J 1 base; nucleotides not matched to a gene: 2. The CDR3 runs to 16 residues. The CDR3 DNA is TGCGCCAGCAGCCTGCTAGCGGGAGGGAACACCGGGGAGCTGTTTTTT. This translates into CASSLLAGGNTGELFF.

The chain uses TRBV10-2 and TRBJ1-5; 7 bases fit TRBD1. The CDR3 has 14 amino acids. J was trimmed by 3 bases and V by 3 bases; bases with no gene match: 2. CDR1 is WSHSY and CDR2 is SAAADI in the germline V gene. The CDR3 region has the DNA TGCGCCAGCAGTGAACAGGGGTTCAATCAGCCCCAGCATTTT. Translating gives CASSEQGFNQPQHF.

The rearrangement links TRBV30 to TRBJ1-2; possibly TRBD1 for D (5 bases). Trimming cost V 3 bases and J 7 bases, with 12 bases left between them. Germline V gene data show CDR1 as GTSNPN and CDR2 as SVGIG (reference sequence). The CDR3 is 12 residues long. The CDR3 region is CAWSRQTAGYTF. The CDR3 DNA follows: TGTGCCTGGAGCAGACAGACGGCTGGCTACACCTTC.

The table lists this clone with a few counts. The CDR3 here is CAWSRGGSLNTIYF. In nucleotides, the CDR3 is TGTGCCTGGAGCCGGGGAGGCTCCTTAAACACCATATATTTT. V is TRBV30 and J is TRBJ1-3; D is uncertain. The CDR3 has 14 amino acids. V lost 3 bases and J 6 bases, leaving 15 bases between the germline ends. CDR1 is GTSNPN and CDR2 is SVGIG in the germline V gene (reference sequence).

The V gene is TRBV6-1, the J gene TRBJ1-3; 7 nucleotides match TRBD1. This CDR3 is built from 13 residues. V dropped 8 bases and J dropped 7; count of bases not matched to a gene: 8. CDR1 and CDR2 (germline): MNHNS, SASEGT. CDR3 protein: CASPRGVGNTIYF. For the CDR3, the DNA is TGTGCCAGCCCCAGGGGGGTGGGTAACACCATATATTTT.

This sequence joins TRBV27 and TRBJ2-5, with TRBD2 matching over 9 bases. After removal of 5 bases from V and 5 bases from J, the junction contained 18 bases not matched to a gene. Germline loops: CDR1 MNHEY, CDR2 SMNVEV (reference sequence). CDR3 length equals 18 residues. The CDR3 here is CASSHLDQGLARRETQYF. The CDR3 DNA reads as TGTGCCAGCAGTCACCTCGACCAGGGACTAGCTAGGAGGGAGACCCAGTACTTC.

The V gene is TRBV11-3, the J gene TRBJ1-1; D ambiguous. V dropped 5 bases and J dropped 5 bases, with 12 bases sitting between them. This CDR3 region has 13 residues. CDR1 and CDR2 (germline): SGHNT, YENEEA. CDR3 in amino acids: CASSRLAGTEAFF. In DNA, the CDR3 is TGTGCCAGCAGCCGTCTCGCGGGAACTGAAGCTTTCTTT.